Listed below are T cell receptor beta chains from one sample, sequenced in a study of blood T cell repertoires in COVID-19. Here immunoSEQ multiplex PCR was the method, and the copy in TCRdb shows in-frame clones only, minus some. The sample has about 64,000 clones; about nine tenths are singletons. Sequenced material: peripheral blood. These receptors were obtained from a man in his forties or fifties with active COVID-19. Both conserved end residues are trimmed from each CDR3. A D gene is named only where the DNA matches it firmly.

CDR3: ASSSRGRLYGYT
V: TRBV19
D: TRBD1

CDR3: ASSWDSYSGNTIY
V: TRBV5-4
D: TRBD1

CDR3: ASSPPDRVGSGELF
V: TRBV7-6
D: TRBD1

CDR3: ASSDPSWTGGAF
V: TRBV6-4
D: TRBD1

CDR3: ASRKRGTTNEKLF
V: TRBV3-1/TRBV3-2
D: -

CDR3: ASSYSPGYTGELF
V: TRBV6-5
D: -

CDR3: ATSRDLDRASTDTQY
V: TRBV15
D: TRBD1

CDR3: ASSLYAGGTYNEQF
V: TRBV28
D: -

CDR3: ASSYRLGSEAF
V: TRBV6-5
D: -

CDR3: ASSLRYTTYEQY
V: TRBV11-1
D: -

CDR3: ASSLGSGSLGSPLH
V: TRBV5-4
D: -

CDR3: ASSGAGTGELF
V: TRBV7-3
D: -

CDR3: ASSENRDADTQY
V: TRBV10-1
D: -

CDR3: ASRRQIGDTQY
V: TRBV6-5
D: -

CDR3: ASSLGQGAEQY
V: TRBV5-6
D: TRBD1

CDR3: ASSPTGVNTEAF
V: TRBV7-3
D: TRBD1

CDR3: ASSYSLASSTDTQY
V: TRBV6-5
D: -

CDR3: ASSRGLAGRGPHNEQF
V: TRBV11-2
D: TRBD2

CDR3: ATSDDRGHEQY
V: TRBV24-1
D: TRBD1

CDR3: ASSPGGSGSYNSPLH
V: TRBV5-1
D: -

CDR3: ASGAGQGPLGEQF
V: TRBV21-1
D: -

CDR3: ASSYSISGEQVNTGELF
V: TRBV6-2/TRBV6-3
D: TRBD2

CDR3: ASSMRLVETQY
V: TRBV19
D: -

CDR3: ASSSTGSSEKLF
V: TRBV5-1
D: -

CDR3: ASSQRNQETQY
V: TRBV7-2
D: -

CDR3: ASSLVGGGYT
V: TRBV12-3/TRBV12-4
D: -

CDR3: ASSLPSTSTEQF
V: TRBV6-2/TRBV6-3
D: -

CDR3: ASSSIQGSGSPLH
V: TRBV7-8
D: -

CDR3: ASSYSDRPYYGYT
V: TRBV6-5
D: TRBD1

CDR3: ASSYSRRQGTGEAF
V: TRBV6-5
D: -

CDR3: ASSYSGGGKPNEQF
V: TRBV6-6
D: TRBD2

CDR3: ASSVETGGTGELF
V: TRBV9
D: TRBD1

CDR3: ASSQAQMNTEAF
V: TRBV4-3
D: -

CDR3: ASSRPWASGRAADTQY
V: TRBV21-1
D: -

CDR3: ASIWDRNTGELF
V: TRBV6-5
D: TRBD1

CDR3: ASSFGAGANVLT
V: TRBV5-1
D: -

CDR3: ASRDRVDYEQY
V: TRBV6-5
D: TRBD1

CDR3: ASSFVSGRAYEQY
V: TRBV11-2
D: TRBD2

CDR3: ASSLGGGGQETQY
V: TRBV3-1/TRBV3-2
D: -

CDR3: ARSLRGQTDTQY
V: TRBV5-3
D: -

CDR3: ASSQDYYGRGETQY
V: TRBV4-3
D: TRBD2

CDR3: ASTYAIGGYEQY
V: TRBV28
D: -

CDR3: ASSLGPGDIQY
V: TRBV5-8
D: -

CDR3: ASSYRPQGVTDTQY
V: TRBV6-2/TRBV6-3
D: TRBD1

CDR3: ASSGFDPTGGEQF
V: TRBV4-1
D: TRBD1

CDR3: ASSHTDRRDTQY
V: TRBV3-1/TRBV3-2
D: -

CDR3: ASSPWRSTYNEQF
V: TRBV13
D: -

CDR3: ASSLAGASYNEQF
V: TRBV13
D: -

CDR3: ASSGTSGNEQF
V: TRBV2
D: TRBD2

CDR3: ASSLGGSNNEQF
V: TRBV6-2/TRBV6-3
D: TRBD2

CDR3: ASSLNPGTENTEAF
V: TRBV7-3
D: TRBD1

CDR3: ASSLVRQGHTEAF
V: TRBV5-1
D: TRBD1

CDR3: ASSYGQGNQF
V: TRBV27
D: TRBD1

CDR3: SASARDRGFTGYEQY
V: TRBV20-1
D: TRBD1

CDR3: ASSRTGNTEAF
V: TRBV18
D: -

CDR3: ASSPRRDQSGEQY
V: TRBV11-3
D: -

CDR3: ASSLASGQGRGGYT
V: TRBV5-4
D: TRBD1

CDR3: ASRREPSGYGYT
V: TRBV2
D: -

CDR3: ASSWASGGEYEQY
V: TRBV7-2
D: -

CDR3: ASSWGTSGKYNEQF
V: TRBV11-1
D: TRBD2